The 10 T cell receptor beta chains reported below all come from one sample, sequenced in a study of PD-1 blockade in classical Hodgkin lymphoma. All patients relapsed after autologous stem cell transplantation, and brentuximab vedotin exposure varied. Produced via immunoSEQ multiplex PCR; TCRdb's table is partial and in-frame only. Of more than 140,000 clones listed, about 81% are singletons. The material sequenced was peripheral blood mononuclear cells (PBMCs), taken before the second cycle of nivolumab. The receptors were sampled from a human donor with classical Hodgkin lymphoma.

The chain carries TRBV4-1 and TRBJ1-1, with 9 bases fitting TRBD1. The CDR3 sequence is 15 residues long. Germline V gene data show CDR1 as MGHRA and CDR2 as YSYEKL. The J segment lost 4 bases and the V segment lost 1 base, leaving 4 bases of the junction unmatched. CDR3 DNA: TGCGCCAGCAGCCAAGTGGGGACAGGGACCACTGAAGCTTTCTTT. Protein product: CASSQVGTGTTEAFF.

The CDR3 loop is CASSEVGPSGNTVYF. As DNA, the CDR3 is TGTGCCAGCAGTGAAGTAGGTCCCTCTGGAAACACAGTATATTTT. V gene TRBV6-1 combines with J gene TRBJ1-3; D not certain. CDR1 is MNHNS, CDR2 SASEGT, per germline. V lost 1 base, J lost 14 bases, and 21 bases lay in between. CDR3 size: 15 residues.

This chain links TRBV7-7 with TRBJ2-7, with D possibly TRBD2 on 5 matching bases. This CDR3 spans 14 amino acids. Germline V CDR1 and CDR2: SSHAT, FNYEAQ (reference sequence). Trimming left V 5 bases short and J 7 bases short, with 18 bases between. CDR3 protein: CASSPRSNSGEQYF. CDR3 in DNA: TGTGCCAGCAGCCCCCGGTCCAACTCGGGGGAGCAGTACTTC. The variable domain in full, with the rest retrieved from reference TRBV7-7 and TRBJ2-7, is GAGVSQSPRYKVTKRGQDVTLRCDPISSHATLYWYQQALGQGPEFLTYFNYEAQPDKSGLPSDRFSAERPEGSISTLTIQRTEQRDSAMYRCASSPRSNSGEQYFGPGTRLTVT.

This chain links TRBV11-2 with TRBJ2-7, with D unresolved. V was shortened by 5 bases and J by 2 bases, with 10 bases between the two germline ends. Germline lookup yields CDR1 SGHAT and CDR2 FQNNGV. The CDR3 totals 13 residues. Here the CDR3 reads CASSIGRPYEQYF. CDR3 DNA: TGTGCCAGCAGCATCGGACGTCCCTACGAGCAGTACTTC.

Concerning this clone: Other nucleotide sequences in the sample specify the same CDR3. The chain links TRBV6-5 to TRBJ2-1; 7 positions agree with TRBD2. The ends lost 0 bases at V and 1 base at J; junction bases unmatched: 3. This CDR3 is 16 amino acids long. Germline V lookup: CDR1 MNHEY, CDR2 SVGAGI. CDR3: CASSYSTGGSYNEQFF. CDR3 coding DNA: TGTGCCAGCAGTTACTCGACGGGGGGTTCCTACAATGAGCAGTTCTTC.

The chain combines TRBV10-3 with TRBJ2-5, with 8 bases matching TRBD2. CDR1 is ENHRY and CDR2 is SYGVKD in the germline V gene. This CDR3 spans 16 amino acids. Trimming at V came to 4 bases and at J to 4 bases, leaving 11 bases not matched to a gene. The CDR3 protein is CAISGIGGRRVETQYF. Here the CDR3 DNA reads TGTGCCATCAGTGGAATCGGCGGGAGGAGGGTAGAGACCCAGTACTTC.

The chain employs TRBV25-1 and TRBJ1-4, with unresolved D. The germline V gene encodes CDR1 MGHDK and CDR2 SYGVNS. The CDR3 length is 15 residues. Trimming pared 5 bases from V and 8 bases from J, leaving 18 bases between. Here the CDR3 DNA reads TGTGCCAGCAGTCAATTACACTTTCTCGGGGAAAAACTGTTTTTT. Its protein product is CASSQLHFLGEKLFF.

The CDR3 DNA is TGTGCCAGTAGCCGGGACGCCCGGGAACACAATGAGCAGTTCTTC. Translation gives CASSRDAREHNEQFF. The V call is TRBV19, the J call TRBJ2-1; D may be TRBD1 or TRBD2 (5 bases each). The V end lost 6 bases, the J end lost 5 bases, and 17 bases lay between the germline ends. Germline CDR1 and CDR2: LNHDA and SQIVND (reference sequence). The CDR3 is 15 amino acids.

In this sample, this clone turned up once. CDR3 in amino acids: CASSLVATRETQYF. CDR3 in DNA: TGTGCCAGCAGCTTAGTAGCCACACGGGAGACCCAGTACTTC. The chain employs TRBV7-8 and TRBJ2-5, with D unresolved. The CDR3 is 14 residues long. The V gene's germline CDR1 is SGHVS and CDR2 FQNEAQ. V lost 1 base, J lost 5 bases, and 11 bases lay in between.

The rearrangement uses TRBV6-6 and TRBJ2-7, with a weak D call TRBD1 (6 bases). The CDR3 consists of 15 residues. Looked up from germline, CDR1 is MNHNY and CDR2 is SVGAGI (reference sequence). The ends were cut back, 4 bases at V and 6 bases at J, with 19 bases in the middle. This chain's CDR3 is CASSWGTRARGEQYF. The CDR3 DNA is TGTGCCAGCAGTTGGGGGACAAGGGCGAGGGGCGAGCAGTACTTC.